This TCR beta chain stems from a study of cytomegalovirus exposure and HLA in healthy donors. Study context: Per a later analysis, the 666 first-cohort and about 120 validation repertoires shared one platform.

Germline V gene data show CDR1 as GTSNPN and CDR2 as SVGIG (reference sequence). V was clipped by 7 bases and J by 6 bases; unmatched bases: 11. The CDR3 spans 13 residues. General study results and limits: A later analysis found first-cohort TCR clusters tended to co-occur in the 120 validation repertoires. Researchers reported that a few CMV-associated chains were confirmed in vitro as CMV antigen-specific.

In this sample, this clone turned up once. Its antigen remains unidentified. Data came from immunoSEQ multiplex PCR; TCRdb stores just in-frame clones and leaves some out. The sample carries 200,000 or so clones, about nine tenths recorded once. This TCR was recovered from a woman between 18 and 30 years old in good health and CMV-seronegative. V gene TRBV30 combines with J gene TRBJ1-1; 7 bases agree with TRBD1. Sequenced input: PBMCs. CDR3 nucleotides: TGTGCCTCCTTGACAGGGCTGTCGCCTGAAGCTTTCTTT. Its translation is CASLTGLSPEAFF.